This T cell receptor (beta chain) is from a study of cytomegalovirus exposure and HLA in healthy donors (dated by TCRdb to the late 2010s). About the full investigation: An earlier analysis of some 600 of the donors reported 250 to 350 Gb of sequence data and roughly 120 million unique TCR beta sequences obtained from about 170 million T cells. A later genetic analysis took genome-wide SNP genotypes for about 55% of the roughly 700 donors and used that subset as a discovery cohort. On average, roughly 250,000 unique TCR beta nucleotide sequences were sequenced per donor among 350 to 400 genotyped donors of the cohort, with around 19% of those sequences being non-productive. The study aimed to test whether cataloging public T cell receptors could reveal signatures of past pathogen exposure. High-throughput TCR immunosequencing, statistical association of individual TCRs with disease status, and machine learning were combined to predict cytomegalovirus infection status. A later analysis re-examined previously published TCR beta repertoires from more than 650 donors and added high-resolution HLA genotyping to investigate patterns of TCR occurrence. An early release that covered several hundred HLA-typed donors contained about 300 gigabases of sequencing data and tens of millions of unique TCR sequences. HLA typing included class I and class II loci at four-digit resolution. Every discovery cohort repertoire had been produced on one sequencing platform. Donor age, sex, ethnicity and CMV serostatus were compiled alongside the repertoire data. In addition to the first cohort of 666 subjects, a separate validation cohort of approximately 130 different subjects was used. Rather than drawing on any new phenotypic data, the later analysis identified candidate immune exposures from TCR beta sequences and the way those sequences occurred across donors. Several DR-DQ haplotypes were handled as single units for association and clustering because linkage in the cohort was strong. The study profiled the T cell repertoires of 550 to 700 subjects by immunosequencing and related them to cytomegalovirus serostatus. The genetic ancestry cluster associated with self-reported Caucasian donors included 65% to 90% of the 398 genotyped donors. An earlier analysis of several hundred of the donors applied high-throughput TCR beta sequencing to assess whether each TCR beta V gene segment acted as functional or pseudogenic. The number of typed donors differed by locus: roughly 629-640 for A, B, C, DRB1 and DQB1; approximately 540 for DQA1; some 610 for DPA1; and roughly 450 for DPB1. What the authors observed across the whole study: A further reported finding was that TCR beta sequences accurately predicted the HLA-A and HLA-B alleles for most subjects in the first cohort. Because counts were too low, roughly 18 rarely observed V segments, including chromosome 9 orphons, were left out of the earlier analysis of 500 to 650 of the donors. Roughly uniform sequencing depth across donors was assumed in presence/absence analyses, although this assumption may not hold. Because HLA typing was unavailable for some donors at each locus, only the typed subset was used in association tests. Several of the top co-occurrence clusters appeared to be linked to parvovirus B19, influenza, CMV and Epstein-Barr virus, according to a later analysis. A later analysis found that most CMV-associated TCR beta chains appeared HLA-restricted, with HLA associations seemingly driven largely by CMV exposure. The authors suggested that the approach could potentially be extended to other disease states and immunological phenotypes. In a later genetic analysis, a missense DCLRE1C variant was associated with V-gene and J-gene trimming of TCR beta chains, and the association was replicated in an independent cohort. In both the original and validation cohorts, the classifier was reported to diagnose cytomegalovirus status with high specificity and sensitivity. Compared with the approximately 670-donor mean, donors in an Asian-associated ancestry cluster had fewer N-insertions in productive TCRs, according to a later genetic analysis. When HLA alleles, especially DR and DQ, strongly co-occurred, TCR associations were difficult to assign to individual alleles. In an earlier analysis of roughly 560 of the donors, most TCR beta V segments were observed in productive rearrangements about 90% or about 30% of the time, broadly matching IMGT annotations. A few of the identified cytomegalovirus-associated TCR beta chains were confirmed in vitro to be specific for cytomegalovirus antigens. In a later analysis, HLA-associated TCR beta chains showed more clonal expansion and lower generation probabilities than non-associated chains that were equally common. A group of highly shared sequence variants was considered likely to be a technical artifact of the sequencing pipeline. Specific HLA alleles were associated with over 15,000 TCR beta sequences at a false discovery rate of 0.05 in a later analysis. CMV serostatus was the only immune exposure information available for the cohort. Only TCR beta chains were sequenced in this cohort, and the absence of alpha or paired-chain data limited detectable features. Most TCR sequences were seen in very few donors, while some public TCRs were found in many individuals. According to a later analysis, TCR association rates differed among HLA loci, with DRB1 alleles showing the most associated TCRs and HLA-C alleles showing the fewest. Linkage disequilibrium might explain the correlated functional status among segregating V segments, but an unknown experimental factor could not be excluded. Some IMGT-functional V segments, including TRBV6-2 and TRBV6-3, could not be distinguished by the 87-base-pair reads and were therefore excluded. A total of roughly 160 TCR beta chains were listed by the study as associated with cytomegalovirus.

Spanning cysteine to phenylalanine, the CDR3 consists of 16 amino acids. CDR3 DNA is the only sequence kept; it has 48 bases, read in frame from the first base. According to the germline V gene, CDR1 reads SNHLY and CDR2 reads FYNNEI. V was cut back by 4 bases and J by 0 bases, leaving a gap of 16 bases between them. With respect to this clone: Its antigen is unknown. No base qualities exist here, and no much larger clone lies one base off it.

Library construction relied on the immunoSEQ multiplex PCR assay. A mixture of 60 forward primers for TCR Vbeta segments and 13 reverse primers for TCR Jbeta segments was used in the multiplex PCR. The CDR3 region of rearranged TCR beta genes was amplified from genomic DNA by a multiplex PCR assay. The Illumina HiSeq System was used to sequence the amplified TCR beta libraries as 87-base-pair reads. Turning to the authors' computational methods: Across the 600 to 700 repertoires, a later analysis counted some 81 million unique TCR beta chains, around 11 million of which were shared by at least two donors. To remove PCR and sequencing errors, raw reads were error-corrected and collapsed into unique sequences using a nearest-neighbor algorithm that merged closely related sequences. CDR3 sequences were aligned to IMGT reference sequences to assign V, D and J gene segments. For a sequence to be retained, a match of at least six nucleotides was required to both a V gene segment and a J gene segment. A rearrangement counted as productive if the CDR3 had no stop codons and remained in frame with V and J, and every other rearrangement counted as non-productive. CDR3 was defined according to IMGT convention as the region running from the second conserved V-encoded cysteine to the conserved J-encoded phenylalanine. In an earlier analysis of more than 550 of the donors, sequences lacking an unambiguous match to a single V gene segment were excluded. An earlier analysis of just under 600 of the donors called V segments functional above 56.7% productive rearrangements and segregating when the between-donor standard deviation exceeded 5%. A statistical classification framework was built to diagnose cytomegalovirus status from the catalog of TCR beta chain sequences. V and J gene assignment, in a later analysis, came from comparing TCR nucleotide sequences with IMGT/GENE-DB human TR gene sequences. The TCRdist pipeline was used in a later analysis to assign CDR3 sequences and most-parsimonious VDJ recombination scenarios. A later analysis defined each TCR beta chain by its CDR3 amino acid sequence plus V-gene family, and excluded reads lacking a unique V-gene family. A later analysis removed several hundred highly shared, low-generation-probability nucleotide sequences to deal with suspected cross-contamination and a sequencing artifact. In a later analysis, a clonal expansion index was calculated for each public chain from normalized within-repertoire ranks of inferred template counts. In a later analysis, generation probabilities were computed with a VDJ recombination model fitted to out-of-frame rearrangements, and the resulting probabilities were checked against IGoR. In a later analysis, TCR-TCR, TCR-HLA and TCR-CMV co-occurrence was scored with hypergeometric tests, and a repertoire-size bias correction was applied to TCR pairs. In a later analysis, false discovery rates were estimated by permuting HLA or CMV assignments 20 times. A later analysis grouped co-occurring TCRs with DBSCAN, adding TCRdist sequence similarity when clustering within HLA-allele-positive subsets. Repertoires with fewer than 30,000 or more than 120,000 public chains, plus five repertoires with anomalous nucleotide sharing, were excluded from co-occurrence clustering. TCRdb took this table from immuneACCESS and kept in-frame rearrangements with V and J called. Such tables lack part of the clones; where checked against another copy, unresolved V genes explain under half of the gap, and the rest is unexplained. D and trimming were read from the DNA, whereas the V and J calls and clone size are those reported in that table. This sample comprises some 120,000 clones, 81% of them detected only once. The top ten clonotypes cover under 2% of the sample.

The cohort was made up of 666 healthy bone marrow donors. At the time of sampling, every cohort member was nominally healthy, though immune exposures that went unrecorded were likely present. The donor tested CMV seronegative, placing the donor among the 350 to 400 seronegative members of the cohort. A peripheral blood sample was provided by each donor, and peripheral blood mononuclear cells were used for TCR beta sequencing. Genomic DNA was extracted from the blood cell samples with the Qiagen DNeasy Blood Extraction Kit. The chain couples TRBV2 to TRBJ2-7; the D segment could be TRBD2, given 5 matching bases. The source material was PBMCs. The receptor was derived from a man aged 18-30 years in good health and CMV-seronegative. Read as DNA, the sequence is TGTGCCAGCAGTGGAGTAGAAGCGGCGTACTCCTACGAGCAGTACTTC. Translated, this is CASSGVEAAYSYEQYF.